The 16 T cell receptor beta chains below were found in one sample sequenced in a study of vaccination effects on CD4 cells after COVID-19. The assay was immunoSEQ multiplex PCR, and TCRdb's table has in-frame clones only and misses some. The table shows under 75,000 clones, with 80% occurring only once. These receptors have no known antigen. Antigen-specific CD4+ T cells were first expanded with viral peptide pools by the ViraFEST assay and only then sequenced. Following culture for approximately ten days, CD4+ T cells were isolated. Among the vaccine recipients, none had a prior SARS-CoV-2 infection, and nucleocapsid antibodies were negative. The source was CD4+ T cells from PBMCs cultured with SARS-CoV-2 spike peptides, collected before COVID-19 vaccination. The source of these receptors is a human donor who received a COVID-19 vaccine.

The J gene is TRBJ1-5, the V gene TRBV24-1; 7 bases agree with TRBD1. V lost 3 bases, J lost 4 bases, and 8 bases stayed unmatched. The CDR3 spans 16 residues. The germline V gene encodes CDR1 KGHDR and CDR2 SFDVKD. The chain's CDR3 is CATSDPTGQWNQPQHF. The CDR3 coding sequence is TGTGCCACCAGTGATCCGACGGGACAGTGGAATCAGCCCCAGCATTTT.

The chain's CDR3 is CASSMGQDFNSPLHF. CDR3 nucleotides: TGCGCCAGCAGCATGGGACAGGACTTTAATTCACCCCTCCACTTT. This chain connects TRBV5-1 to TRBJ1-6, with 8 bases that match TRBD1. Trimming at V came to 4 bases and at J to 6 bases, leaving 6 bases not matched to a gene. Germline V lookup: CDR1 SGHRS, CDR2 YFSETQ. CDR3 length: 15 residues.

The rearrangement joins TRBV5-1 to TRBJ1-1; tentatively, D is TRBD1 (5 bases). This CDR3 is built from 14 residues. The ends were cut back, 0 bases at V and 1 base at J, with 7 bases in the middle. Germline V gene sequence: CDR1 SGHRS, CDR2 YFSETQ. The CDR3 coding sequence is TGCGCCAGCAGCTTGGAGGGGACGAACACTGAAGCTTTCTTT. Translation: CASSLEGTNTEAFF.

CDR3 protein: CASSQTLGTANTGELFF. CDR3 DNA sequence: TGTGCCAGCTCACAGACATTAGGGACAGCCAACACCGGGGAGCTGTTTTTT. The chain couples TRBV18 to TRBJ2-2, with TRBD1 identical over 7 bases. The junction had 10 bases not matched to a gene; V was cut back by 4 bases and J by 2 bases. In germline, CDR1 is KGHSH, CDR2 LQKENI. This CDR3 is built from 17 residues.

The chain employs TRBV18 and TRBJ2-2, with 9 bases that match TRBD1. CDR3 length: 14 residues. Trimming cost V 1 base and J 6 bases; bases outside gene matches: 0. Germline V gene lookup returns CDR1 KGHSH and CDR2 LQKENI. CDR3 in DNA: TGTGCCAGCTCACCACGACAGGGGGCCGGGGAGCTGTTTTTT. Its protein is CASSPRQGAGELFF.

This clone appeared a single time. The CDR3 coding sequence is TGTGCCAGCAGTTTAAGACTTCCAGAAGATACGCAGTATTTT. Translating it yields CASSLRLPEDTQYF. This chain joins TRBV27 and TRBJ2-3; D remains unclear. CDR1 is MNHEY, CDR2 SMNVEV, per germline (reference sequence). CDR3 length: 14 residues. V was clipped by 2 bases and J by 5 bases, with 11 bases between them.

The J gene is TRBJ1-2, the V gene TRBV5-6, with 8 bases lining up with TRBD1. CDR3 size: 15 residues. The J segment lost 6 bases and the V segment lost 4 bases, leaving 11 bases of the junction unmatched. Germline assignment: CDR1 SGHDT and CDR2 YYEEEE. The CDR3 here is CASSPRSGTGHGYTF. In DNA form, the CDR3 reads TGTGCCAGCAGCCCAAGGTCCGGGACAGGTCATGGCTACACCTTC.

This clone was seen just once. The CDR3 spells CASSLEPPGAQETQYF. In nucleotides, the CDR3 is TGTGCCAGCAGCTTAGAACCTCCAGGGGCCCAAGAGACCCAGTACTTC. The chain carries TRBV7-2 and TRBJ2-5, with TRBD1 as a possible D gene (6 bases). The CDR3 consists of 16 residues. V was cut by 1 base and J by 1 base, with 13 bases left in between. Germline CDR1 SGHTA, CDR2 FQGNSA.

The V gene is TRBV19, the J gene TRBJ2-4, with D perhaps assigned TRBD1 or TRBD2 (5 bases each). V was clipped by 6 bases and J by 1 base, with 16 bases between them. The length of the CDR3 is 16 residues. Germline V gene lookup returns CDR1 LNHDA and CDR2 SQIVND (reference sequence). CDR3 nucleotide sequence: TGTGCCAGTAGCCCTTTGGGGGTGGCGGCCAAAAACATTCAGTACTTC. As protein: CASSPLGVAAKNIQYF. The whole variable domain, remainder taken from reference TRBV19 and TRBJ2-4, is DGGITQSPKYLFRKEGQNVTLSCEQNLNHDAMYWYRQDPGQGLRLIYYSQIVNDFQKGDIAEGYSVSREKKESFPLTVTSAQKNPTAFYLCASSPLGVAAKNIQYFGAGTRLSVL.

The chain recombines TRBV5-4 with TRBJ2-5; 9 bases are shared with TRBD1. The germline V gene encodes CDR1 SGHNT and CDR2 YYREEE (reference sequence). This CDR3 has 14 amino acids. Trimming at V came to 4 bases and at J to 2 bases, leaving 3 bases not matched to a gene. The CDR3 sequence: CASSPGQGQETQYF. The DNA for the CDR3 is TGTGCCAGCAGCCCTGGACAGGGGCAAGAGACCCAGTACTTC.

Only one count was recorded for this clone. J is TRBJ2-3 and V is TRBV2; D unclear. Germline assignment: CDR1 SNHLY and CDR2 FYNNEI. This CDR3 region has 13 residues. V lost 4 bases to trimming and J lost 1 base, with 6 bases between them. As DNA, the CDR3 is TGTGCCAGCAGTGTCGGCGGCACAGATACGCAGTATTTT. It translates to CASSVGGTDTQYF.

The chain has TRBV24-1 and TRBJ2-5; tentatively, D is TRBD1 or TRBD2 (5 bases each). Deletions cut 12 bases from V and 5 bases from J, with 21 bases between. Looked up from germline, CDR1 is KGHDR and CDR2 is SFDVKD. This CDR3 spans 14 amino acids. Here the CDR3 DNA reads TGTGCCGCGGACCTGGACTGGAAGGGGGAGACCCAGTACTTC. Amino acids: CAADLDWKGETQYF.

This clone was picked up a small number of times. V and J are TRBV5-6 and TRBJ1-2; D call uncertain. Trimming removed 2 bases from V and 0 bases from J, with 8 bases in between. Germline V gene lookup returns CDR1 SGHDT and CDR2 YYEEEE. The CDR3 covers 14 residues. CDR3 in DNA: TGTGCCAGCAGCTTCAGACCTACTAACTATGGCTACACCTTC. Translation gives CASSFRPTNYGYTF.

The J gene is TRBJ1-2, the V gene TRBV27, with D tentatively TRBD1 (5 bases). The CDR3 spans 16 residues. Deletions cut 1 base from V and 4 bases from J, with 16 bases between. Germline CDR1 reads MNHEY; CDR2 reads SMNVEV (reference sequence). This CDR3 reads CASSLWGLRGSYGYTF. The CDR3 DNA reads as TGTGCCAGCAGTTTATGGGGCCTTCGGGGCAGCTATGGCTACACCTTC.

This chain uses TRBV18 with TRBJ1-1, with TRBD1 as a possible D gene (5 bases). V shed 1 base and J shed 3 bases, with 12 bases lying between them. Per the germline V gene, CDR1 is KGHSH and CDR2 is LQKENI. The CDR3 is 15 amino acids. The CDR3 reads CASSPLLGRDTEAFF. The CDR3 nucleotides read TGTGCCAGCTCACCACTTCTGGGACGTGACACTGAAGCTTTCTTT.

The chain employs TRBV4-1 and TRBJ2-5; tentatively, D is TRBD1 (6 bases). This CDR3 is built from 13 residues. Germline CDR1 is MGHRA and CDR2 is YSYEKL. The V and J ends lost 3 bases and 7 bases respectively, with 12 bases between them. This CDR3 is CASSQQGLGTQYF. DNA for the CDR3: TGCGCCAGCAGCCAGCAGGGGCTTGGGACCCAGTACTTC.